Following are 27 T cell receptor beta chains from one sample sequenced in a study of T cell responses to AZD1222 COVID-19 vaccine. The protocol was immunoSEQ multiplex PCR, while the TCRdb copy is restricted to in-frame clones and leaves out a portion. This sample has fewer than 150,000 clones, with approximately 84% found just once. Material: peripheral blood, obtained on day 0 of AZD1222 vaccination. These receptors all come from an adult in good health.

This clone was observed a handful of times. J is TRBJ1-5 and V is TRBV12-3 or TRBV12-4, with D possibly TRBD1 on 6 matching bases. Trimming took off 6 bases at V and 6 bases at J, with 12 bases between the two ends. This CDR3 spans 13 amino acids. The CDR3: CASSPGEGQPQHF. In DNA, the CDR3 is TGTGCCAGCAGCCCAGGGGAAGGTCAGCCCCAGCATTTT.

The rearrangement joins TRBV19 to TRBJ1-1; 8 bases agree with TRBD1. This CDR3 has 16 residues. Germline CDR1 LNHDA, CDR2 SQIVND (reference sequence). V lost 6 bases and J lost 2; bases outside the gene matches: 11. The CDR3: CASRPPPGQGNTEAFF. The CDR3 nucleotides read TGTGCCAGTAGGCCCCCTCCTGGACAGGGAAACACTGAAGCTTTCTTT.

V and J are TRBV6-2 or TRBV6-3 and TRBJ2-7, with 12 bases identical to TRBD2. From germline, CDR1 is MNHEY and CDR2 SVGEGT. CDR3 size: 14 residues. The V segment lost 2 bases and the J segment 5 bases; nucleotides outside the gene matches: 1. The DNA of the CDR3 is TGTGCCAGCAGTTACGGACTAGCGGGAAACGAGCAGTACTTC. Protein: CASSYGLAGNEQYF.

The rearrangement uses TRBV28 and TRBJ2-7; possibly TRBD2 for D (5 bases). Germline values: CDR1 MDHEN, CDR2 SYDVKM. The CDR3 spans 14 residues. V was pared by 1 base and J by 3 bases, with 10 bases between. CDR3 nucleotides: TGTGCCAGCAGTTTATTAAGAGGAGGCTACGAGCAGTACTTC. Its protein is CASSLLRGGYEQYF.

The chain recombines TRBV6-5 with TRBJ2-7; maybe TRBD2 (5 bases). Germline CDR1 reads MNHEY; CDR2 reads SVGAGI. The CDR3 spans 14 residues. Trimming removed 8 bases at V and 4 bases at J, with 18 bases between. DNA for the CDR3: TGTGCCAGCCGGGCGGGTGGCAGCACATACGAGCAGTACTTC. Its protein is CASRAGGSTYEQYF.

The V and J genes are TRBV4-3 and TRBJ2-5; 9 nucleotides match TRBD1. Losses at the gene ends were 0 bases for V and 6 bases for J; bases not matched to a gene: 8. Germline values: CDR1 LGHNA, CDR2 YSLEER. The CDR3 is 16 residues long. Here the CDR3 DNA reads TGCGCCAGCAGCCAAGATATAACAGGGGGCTGGAAGACCCAGTACTTC. Translation gives CASSQDITGGWKTQYF.

The chain joins TRBV5-4 to TRBJ2-7; the D is unclear. The CDR3 extends over 13 amino acids. The germline V gene has CDR1 SGHNT and CDR2 YYREEE (reference sequence). Trimming removed 3 bases at V and 1 base at J, with 8 bases between. The CDR3 protein is CASSWGESYEQYF. The CDR3 bases are TGTGCCAGCAGCTGGGGTGAATCCTACGAGCAGTACTTC.

The J gene is TRBJ2-1, the V gene TRBV10-3; 15 bases are shared with TRBD2. CDR1 is ENHRY, CDR2 SYGVKD, per germline. This CDR3 region has 17 residues. Unmatched junction bases numbered 3, after V lost 6 bases and J lost 0 bases. The CDR3 DNA is TGTGCCATCAGCGGACTAGCGGGAGGGAGCTCCTACAATGAGCAGTTCTTC. This sequence encodes CAISGLAGGSSYNEQFF.

J is TRBJ2-5 and V is TRBV6-2 or TRBV6-3, with 15 bases matching TRBD2. The CDR3 spans 18 residues. CDR1 and CDR2 (germline): MNHEY, SVGEGT. Trimming cost V 4 bases and J 5 bases; bases outside gene matches: 11. CDR3 loop: CASSSPRTSGGARETQYF. DNA for the CDR3: TGTGCCAGCAGTTCCCCTCGGACTAGCGGGGGGGCCCGGGAGACCCAGTACTTC.

The chain has TRBV30 and TRBJ2-5; D might be TRBD1 (5 bases). This CDR3 is 13 amino acids long. V was cut by 3 bases and J by 2 bases, with 10 bases left in between. Germline CDR1 is GTSNPN and CDR2 is SVGIG (reference sequence). The CDR3 DNA reads as TGTGCCTGGAGAAAGGGGTTACAAGAGACCCAGTACTTC. This codes for CAWRKGLQETQYF.

The rearrangement joins TRBV18 to TRBJ1-1; 8 nucleotides line up with TRBD1. V shed 3 bases and J 7 bases; nucleotides not matched to a gene: 10. The germline V gene encodes CDR1 KGHSH and CDR2 LQKENI. The CDR3 consists of 15 residues. The CDR3 sequence is CASSPRQGTDVEAFF. CDR3 DNA sequence: TGTGCCAGCTCACCTCGACAGGGGACCGACGTTGAAGCTTTCTTT.

The chain is built from TRBV15 and TRBJ2-3, with no clear D. Germline-derived CDR1 and CDR2 are LNHNV and YYDKDF (reference sequence). The CDR3 runs 14 residues. Trimming shortened V by 3 bases and J by 0 bases, and 7 bases separated the two germline ends. Here the CDR3 reads CATSRTPSTDTQYF. The CDR3 DNA reads as TGTGCCACCAGCAGGACCCCTAGCACAGATACGCAGTATTTT.

The CDR3 sequence is CASSPYGTGGRVTEAFF. The CDR3 DNA reads TGTGCCAGCAGCCCTTACGGGACAGGGGGAAGGGTGACTGAAGCTTTCTTT. The J gene is TRBJ1-1, the V gene TRBV3-1 (or the pseudogene TRBV3-2); 11 positions agree with TRBD1. The junction had 12 bases not matched to a gene; V was cut back by 4 bases and J by 5 bases. The CDR3 consists of 17 residues. Germline V gene lookup returns CDR1 LGHDT and CDR2 YNNKEL (reference sequence).

This chain joins TRBV28 and TRBJ1-1; no reliable D call. Germline values: CDR1 MDHEN, CDR2 SYDVKM. The CDR3 runs 14 residues. The V gene lost 5 bases and the J gene lost 2 bases, with 12 bases spanning the gap. Written as DNA, the CDR3 is TGTGCCAGCAGTGGGCCACCCATTAACACTGAAGCTTTCTTT. Protein: CASSGPPINTEAFF.

In this sample, this clone turned up once. The V gene is TRBV10-1, the J gene TRBJ1-1; D remains ambiguous. The CDR3 loop spans 13 amino acids. The V gene lost 2 bases and the J gene lost 5 bases, with 9 bases spanning the gap. Germline-derived CDR1 and CDR2 are WNHNN and SYGVQD (reference sequence). CDR3 sequence (DNA): TGCGCCAGCAGTGAGAACGCGGGTACTGAAGCTTTCTTT. It codes for CASSENAGTEAFF.

The chain links TRBV11-2 to TRBJ1-6, with D tentatively TRBD1 (5 bases). CDR1 and CDR2 (germline): SGHAT, FQNNGV. CDR3 size: 19 residues. V dropped 1 base and J dropped 10 bases, with 26 bases sitting between them. CDR3 nucleotides: TGTGCCAGCAGCTTAGTTGGCGGACAACTCGACTTTACTAAATCACCCCTCCACTTT. Translation: CASSLVGGQLDFTKSPLHF.

This chain connects TRBV6-2 or TRBV6-3 to TRBJ2-1; 7 positions agree with TRBD1. Losses at the gene ends were 6 bases for V and 11 bases for J; bases not matched to a gene: 13. The CDR3 runs to 14 residues. Germline V gives CDR1 MNHEY, CDR2 SVGEGT. This CDR3 reads CASSLPDRAAKQFF. The CDR3 DNA reads as TGTGCCAGCAGCCTCCCCGACAGGGCGGCTAAGCAGTTCTTC.

The chain employs TRBV11-3 and TRBJ2-1; 7 bases align to TRBD1. V was pared by 1 base and J by 0 bases, with 0 bases of the junction left unmatched. This CDR3 spans 15 amino acids. Germline lookup yields CDR1 SGHNT and CDR2 YENEEA. This CDR3 reads CASSLGQGSYNEQFF. The CDR3 DNA sequence: TGTGCCAGCAGCTTAGGACAGGGCTCCTACAATGAGCAGTTCTTC. Full variable domain (remainder filled in from reference TRBV11-3 and TRBJ2-1): EAGVVQSPRYKIIEKKQPVAFWCNPISGHNTLYWYLQNLGQGPELLIRYENEEAVDDSQLPKDRFSAERLKGVDSTLKIQPAELGDSAVYLCASSLGQGSYNEQFFGPGTRLTVL.

CDR3 DNA sequence: TGTGCCAGCACCACTCCAAATACGCAGTATTTT. This codes for CASTTPNTQYF. J is TRBJ2-3 and V is TRBV6-5; D unclear. The CDR3 spans 11 residues. CDR1 and CDR2 from the germline V gene are MNHEY and SVGAGI. Trimming stripped 7 bases from V and 7 bases from J, with 9 bases between.

The chain employs TRBV6-5 and TRBJ2-5; D not certain. The V end was cut by 7 bases, the J end by 1 base, with 13 bases between. The CDR3 spans 14 residues. Germline V lookup: CDR1 MNHEY, CDR2 SVGAGI. CDR3 DNA: TGTGCCAGCACCTCCCACTGGGCCCAAGAGACCCAGTACTTC. Amino acid sequence: CASTSHWAQETQYF.

J is TRBJ2-7 and V is TRBV9, with TRBD2 matching 8 bases. The CDR3 spans 15 residues. Germline V gene data show CDR1 as SGDLS and CDR2 as YYNGEE. V trimming: 0 bases; J trimming: 4 bases; junction bases outside the gene matches: 6. The CDR3 loop is CASSVAPTSDYEQYF. The CDR3 nucleotides are TGTGCCAGCAGCGTAGCTCCGACTAGCGATTACGAGCAGTACTTC.

The chain carries TRBV6-5 and TRBJ2-7; 7 bases fit TRBD1. The J segment lost 5 bases and the V segment lost 2 bases, leaving 12 bases of the junction unmatched. The CDR3 has 16 residues. Germline CDR1 MNHEY, CDR2 SVGAGI. CDR3 amino acids: CASSYRGLSGPDEQYF. CDR3 in DNA: TGTGCCAGCAGTTACAGGGGGCTCTCCGGTCCTGACGAGCAGTACTTC.

V and J are TRBV6-5 and TRBJ1-2, with a possible D match to TRBD1 (5 bases). The V end was cut by 0 bases, the J end by 1 base, with 6 bases between. Germline V lookup: CDR1 MNHEY, CDR2 SVGAGI. The CDR3 is 14 residues long. The chain's CDR3 is CASSYSRGNYGYTF. CDR3 nucleotide sequence: TGTGCCAGCAGTTACTCTAGGGGTAACTATGGCTACACCTTC.

This clone was picked up one time. The genes are TRBV2 and TRBJ2-7; 10 nucleotides match TRBD1. The CDR3 covers 15 residues. With V trimmed by 6 bases and J by 0 bases, 5 bases remained unmatched. Germline V gene sequence: CDR1 SNHLY, CDR2 FYNNEI. In nucleotides, the CDR3 is TGTGCCAGCAGAGAGGACAGGGGGTCCTCCTACGAGCAGTACTTC. Translating it yields CASREDRGSSYEQYF.

This sequence joins TRBV10-1 and TRBJ1-4; D is uncertain. Per the germline V gene, CDR1 is WNHNN and CDR2 is SYGVQD (reference sequence). There are 15 residues in the CDR3. Trimming removed 3 bases from V and 8 bases from J, with 16 bases in between. The CDR3 spells CASSDGVGFGEKLFF. DNA for the CDR3: TGCGCCAGCAGTGATGGGGTGGGTTTTGGGGAAAAACTGTTTTTT.

The chain combines TRBV7-8 with TRBJ1-2, with TRBD1 identical over 9 bases. This CDR3 region has 15 residues. The V and J ends lost 4 bases and 4 bases, in that order; junction bases with no gene match: 7. Germline V gives CDR1 SGHVS, CDR2 FQNEAQ. CDR3 nucleotide sequence: TGTGCCAGCAGCTCGACAGGGGGATCGAGCTATGGCTACACCTTC. It translates to CASSSTGGSSYGYTF.

The rearrangement uses TRBV3-1 (or the pseudogene TRBV3-2) and TRBJ2-7; D gene unclear. CDR1 and CDR2 (germline): LGHDT, YNNKEL (reference sequence). CDR3 length: 12 residues. V shed 1 base and J shed 2 bases, with 3 bases lying between them. For the CDR3, the DNA is TGTGCCAGCAGCCAAGTAACCTACGAGCAGTACTTC. It is translated as CASSQVTYEQYF.